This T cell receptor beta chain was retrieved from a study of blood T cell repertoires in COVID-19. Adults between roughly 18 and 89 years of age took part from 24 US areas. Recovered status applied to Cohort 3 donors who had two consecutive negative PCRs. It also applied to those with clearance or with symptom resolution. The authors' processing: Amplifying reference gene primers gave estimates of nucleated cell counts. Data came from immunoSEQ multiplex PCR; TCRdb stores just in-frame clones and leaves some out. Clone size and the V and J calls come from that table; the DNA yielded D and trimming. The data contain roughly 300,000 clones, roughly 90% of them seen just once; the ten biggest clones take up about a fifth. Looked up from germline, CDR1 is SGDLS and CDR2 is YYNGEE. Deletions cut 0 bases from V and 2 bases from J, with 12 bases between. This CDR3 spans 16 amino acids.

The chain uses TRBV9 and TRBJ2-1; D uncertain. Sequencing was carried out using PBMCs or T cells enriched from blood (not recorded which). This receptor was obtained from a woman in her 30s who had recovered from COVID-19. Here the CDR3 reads CASSVGYLPAYNEQFF. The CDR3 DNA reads TGTGCCAGCAGCGTAGGTTATCTTCCTGCCTACAATGAGCAGTTCTTC.